This T cell receptor (beta chain) comes out of a study of blood T cell repertoires in COVID-19 (dated by TCRdb to 2018 to 2020). In terms of the full investigation: Samples covering the acute and convalescent phases of COVID-19 were provided by collaborators in the United States, Italy and Spain. The material from the prospective study consisted of cDNA or gDNA derived from T cells, B-cell-depleted T cells, or PBMCs. Deeply sampled blood TCRbeta repertoires from subjects exposed to, actively infected with, or recovered from COVID-19 were included in the dataset. The repertoires were released in a freely available public database meant as a resource for research on the immune response to SARS-CoV-2. Samples came from the ongoing ImmuneRACE study (first 160 participants) plus 1,254 subjects from 6 global collaborators. Sample metadata almost always included a de-identified subject ID, COVID-19 status, age in years and sex. HLA class I and class II types, where available, came from metadata supplied by the sample provider rather than from assay-based typing. Broader findings and caveats from the paper: The amount of clinical and demographic metadata varied by source and participant and was provided uncurated.

In Seattle, one collaborating source enrolled patients while the infection was active and tracked those patients longitudinally over the course of disease. Collaborating institutions collected whole blood in K2EDTA tubes following their own protocols. Collaborator samples were shipped for TCRbeta analysis as frozen whole blood, isolated PBMCs, or DNA extracted from either sample type. TCRbeta CDR3 regions were amplified from genomic DNA using the immunoSEQ Assay, a bias-controlled multiplex PCR. The study's processing was this. The number of nucleated cells in each sample was estimated by amplification of reference gene primers within the assay. To quantify the absolute abundance of each unique TCRbeta CDR3 rearrangement, sequence reads were collapsed and filtered. For each sample, productive Simpson clonality was calculated by taking the square root of Simpson's diversity index across productive rearrangements. Here the immuneACCESS table is served through TCRdb, limited to in-frame sequences with V and J called. Missing clones are a known gap in these copies; in checked studies unresolved V genes cover under half, and the rest lacks a known reason. Clonal size and the V and J genes are those of that table, whereas D and trimming came from the DNA. This sample is represented by 300,000 to 350,000 clones; about 91% of them were singletons. The top ten clones comprise about 1.5% of the sample.

For CDR1 and CDR2, the germline V gene lists SGHVS and FQNEAQ. The germline ends are 16 bases apart after V is trimmed by 3 bases and J by 7 bases. The CDR3 numbers 15 residues from cysteine through phenylalanine. The retained sequence is limited to the CDR3, 45 bases, with the frame set at the first base. Comments on this clone: Its antigen target is currently unknown. Base qualities were left out, and no much larger clone turns up one base away.

This sequence originates from a woman in her twenties or thirties with COVID-19, enrolled during active disease. The sequenced material came from peripheral blood. The chain employs TRBV7-8 and TRBJ1-3; TRBD1 might be the D gene, on 5 matching bases. The CDR3 amino acid sequence is: CASSFSGAGGNTIYF. The nucleotide sequence reads as follows: TGTGCCAGCAGCTTTTCCGGGGCCGGGGGTAACACCATATATTTT. Supplemented by the reference TRBV7-8 and TRBJ1-3 proteins around the CDR3, the complete variable domain is GAGVSQSPRYKVAKRGQDVALRCDPISGHVSLFWYQQALGQGPEFLTYFQNEAQLDKSGLPSDRFFAERPEGSVSTLKIQRTQQEDSAVYLCASSFSGAGGNTIYFGEGSWLTVV.